Below, one T cell receptor beta chain is given with its context. This record belongs to a study of patients and donors after allogeneic stem cell transplantation. TCRdb redid the calling of the RT-PCR reads with MiXCR, one entry per CDR3 protein. Of about 960,000 distinct CDR3 sequences in the sample, around 17% were seen once. V lost 2 bases, J lost 14 bases, and 15 bases lay in between. The CDR3 runs to 12 residues. Germline V gives CDR1 MDHEN, CDR2 SYDVKM. The sequence was collected from a human donor who was either an allogeneic HSCT recipient or a stem cell or donor lymphocyte infusion donor (not recorded which). It is not recorded whose cells these are; they may come from a transplant donor. Sequences were obtained from blood, either unsorted or a sorted T cell fraction (not recorded which). The rearrangement links TRBV28 to TRBJ1-2; D is possibly TRBD1 (5 bases). The CDR3 coding sequence is TGTGCCAGCAGTTTAGAGGGACGTCGGTTTACCTTC. Protein product: CASSLEGRRFTF.